This T cell receptor (beta chain) is from a study of T cell repertoires in cytomegalovirus infection. TCRdb redid the calling of the reads with MiXCR, one entry per CDR3 protein. The sample comprises approximately 990,000 distinct CDR3 sequences, more than 25% of which are singletons, and over 12% rests with the top ten. The table lists this clonotype with a few counts. Its antigen is unknown. The TCR was taken from a human donor in good health (CMV status not recorded). Some clones in this sample may be carry-over from other donors' samples. Sequencing used cultured CD8+ T cells from PBMCs, obtained from culture after CMV antigen stimulation.

The CDR3 sequence is CASSLWDRDYEQYF. As DNA, the CDR3 is TGTGCCAGCAGCTTGTGGGACAGAGACTACGAGCAGTACTTC. The V gene is TRBV7-6, the J gene TRBJ2-7; 7 bases are a match to TRBD1. V was pared by 3 bases and J by 3 bases, with 5 bases of the junction left unmatched. In germline, CDR1 is SGHVS, CDR2 FNYEAQ. The CDR3 is made up of 14 amino acids.